The 24 T cell receptor beta chains below were found in one sample sequenced in a study of T cells in Graves' hyperthyroidism and ophthalmopathy. Amplified TCR beta CDR3 regions came from RNA transcripts. HTBI primers were used for first-round RT-PCR of the TCR CDR3. TCRdb fed the multiplex PCR reads into MiXCR, producing one record per CDR3 protein. This table holds about 520,000 distinct CDR3 sequences, 24% found once. Material: blood. The receptor source for this set is a woman aged 30 to 39 with Graves' ophthalmopathy.

This clonotype was seen many times. The V and J genes are TRBV6-2 or TRBV6-3 and TRBJ1-1, with no clear D. The CDR3 covers 14 residues. V was trimmed by 5 bases and J by 4 bases, leaving 14 bases between them. Germline CDR1 is MNHEY and CDR2 is SVGEGT. In DNA form, the CDR3 reads TGTGCCAGCAGTCCCGGAGGCCCGGGCACTGAAGCTTTCTTT. Translated, it gives CASSPGGPGTEAFF.

This clonotype showed up many times. This CDR3 is CAWREARGRISSNTEAFF. CDR3 DNA sequence: TGTGCCTGGAGGGAGGCACGGGGGCGCATATCTAGTAACACTGAAGCTTTCTTT. The V call is TRBV30, the J call TRBJ1-1, with D possibly matching TRBD1 (6 bases). CDR1 and CDR2 (germline): GTSNPN, SVGIG (reference sequence). The CDR3 loop spans 18 amino acids. The ends were cut back, 3 bases at V and 2 bases at J, with 25 bases in the middle.

This clonotype occurred many times. The chain recombines TRBV29-1 with TRBJ1-2, with D perhaps matching TRBD1 (5 bases). Trimming cost V 2 bases and J 2 bases, with 12 bases left between them. The CDR3 has 14 residues. Germline CDR1 reads SQVTM; CDR2 reads ANQGSEA. The CDR3 DNA reads as TGCAGCGTTGAAAAGGGCACAGGCAACTATGGCTACACCTTC. This encodes CSVEKGTGNYGYTF. The entire variable domain, with the rest obtained from reference TRBV29-1 and TRBJ1-2, is as follows: SAVISQKPSRDICQRGTSLTIQCQVDSQVTMMFWYRQQPGQSLTLIATANQGSEATYESGFVIDKFPISRPNLTFSTLTVSNMSPEDSSIYLCSVEKGTGNYGYTFGSGTRLTVV.

This clonotype has a handful of counts. The V and J genes are TRBV30 and TRBJ2-6, with D uncertain. From germline, CDR1 is GTSNPN and CDR2 SVGIG (reference sequence). This CDR3 has 13 residues. Trimming removed 7 bases from V and 0 bases from J, with 7 bases in between. The CDR3 DNA follows: TGTGCCTATAAAGTCTCTGGGGCCAACGTCCTGACTTTC. Protein product: CAYKVSGANVLTF.

This clonotype has ten or more counts. V and J are TRBV6-5 and TRBJ2-7, with 7 bases that match TRBD2. The CDR3 runs 15 residues. V shed 0 bases and J 4 bases; nucleotides not matched to a gene: 6. The germline V gene has CDR1 MNHEY and CDR2 SVGAGI. CDR3 nucleotide sequence: TGTGCCAGCAGTTACTCGGCGGGAGCTGAGTACGAGCAGTACTTC. Protein: CASSYSAGAEYEQYF.

This clonotype was seen once. V is TRBV12-3 or TRBV12-4 and J is TRBJ1-5, with a possible D match to TRBD1 (6 bases). CDR3 size: 16 residues. The V end lost 1 base, the J end lost 2 bases, and 12 bases lay between the germline ends. CDR3 bases: TGTGCCAGCAGTTTAGGGACAGTAGGAGGCAATCAGCCCCAGCATTTT. Encoded protein: CASSLGTVGGNQPQHF.

This clonotype showed up many times. This chain joins TRBV6-5 and TRBJ2-7, with a possible D match to TRBD1 (5 bases). Germline loops: CDR1 MNHEY, CDR2 SVGAGI. The CDR3 loop spans 12 amino acids. V was trimmed by 3 bases and J by 5 bases, leaving 8 bases between them. The CDR3 DNA sequence: TGTGCCAGCAGTTATTCCAGGGACGAGCAGTACTTC. The encoded protein is CASSYSRDEQYF.

This clonotype has a count of ten or more. The chain employs TRBV20-1 and TRBJ1-2; D is unclear. The ends were cut back, 6 bases at V and 3 bases at J, with 17 bases in the middle. CDR3 size: 14 residues. The germline V gene has CDR1 DFQATT and CDR2 SNEGSKA (reference sequence). CDR3 loop: CSAKGYEFYYGYTF. The CDR3 DNA reads as TGCAGTGCCAAAGGTTACGAATTCTACTATGGCTACACCTTC.

Many counts were recorded for this clonotype. CDR3 in DNA: TGCGCCAGCAGCCCTAACTCTATGAACACTGAAGCTTTCTTT. Amino acids: CASSPNSMNTEAFF. The chain links TRBV5-1 to TRBJ1-1; D is ambiguous. CDR3 length equals 14 residues. Germline lookup yields CDR1 SGHRS and CDR2 YFSETQ. Trimming took 4 bases from V and 0 from J, leaving 10 bases between them.

This clonotype was seen ten or more times. V is TRBV12-3 or TRBV12-4 and J is TRBJ1-5; no clear D gene. The CDR3 has 12 residues. Trimming took 4 bases from V and 8 from J, leaving 9 bases between them. The CDR3 region is CASSSGFEPQHF. The DNA of the CDR3 is TGTGCCAGCAGTTCGGGCTTTGAGCCCCAGCATTTT.

This clonotype has just a few counts. The chain recombines TRBV6-1 with TRBJ2-7; D not certain. The CDR3 sequence is 13 residues long. The V and J ends lost 6 bases and 1 base respectively, with 10 bases between them. The germline CDR1 and CDR2 sequences are MNHNS and SASEGT. The CDR3 DNA sequence: TGTGCCAGCAGGGGCATGGGGTCCTACGAGCAGTACTTC. This gives the protein CASRGMGSYEQYF.

This clonotype came up a few times. The V and J genes are TRBV5-6 and TRBJ1-2; possibly TRBD1 for D (6 bases). The V gene lost 4 bases and the J gene lost 5 bases, with 21 bases spanning the gap. The germline CDR1 and CDR2 sequences are SGHDT and YYEEEE. The CDR3 covers 16 residues. The CDR3 DNA reads as TGTGCCAGCAGCCCGACTGGGGGGGGGGCGCCGTATGGCTACACCTTC. It is translated as CASSPTGGGAPYGYTF. The complete variable domain, with remaining parts taken from reference TRBV5-6 and TRBJ1-2, reads DAGVTQSPTHLIKTRGQQVTLRCSPKSGHDTVSWYQQALGQGPQFIFQYYEEEERQRGNFPDRFSGHQFPNYSSELNVNALLLGDSALYLCASSPTGGGAPYGYTFGSGTRLTVV.

This clonotype was observed many times. The chain combines TRBV6-5 with TRBJ1-1; D is perhaps TRBD1 (6 bases). CDR1 is MNHEY, CDR2 SVGAGI, per germline. V lost 4 bases and J 5 bases, leaving 8 bases between the germline ends. CDR3 size: 12 residues. In DNA, the CDR3 is TGTGCCAGCAGTTTACAGGGTACTGAAGCTTTCTTT. The encoded protein is CASSLQGTEAFF.

This clonotype appeared a few times. The genes are TRBV12-3 or TRBV12-4 and TRBJ1-1; 7 bases map to TRBD1. V lost 6 bases and J lost 1; bases outside the gene matches: 8. The CDR3 consists of 15 residues. DNA for the CDR3: TGTGCCAGCAGAATACTGACAGGGCCGAACACTGAAGCTTTCTTT. Translation: CASRILTGPNTEAFF.

This clonotype was seen just once. V gene TRBV28 combines with J gene TRBJ2-7; TRBD2 agrees at 8 bases. The germline CDR1 and CDR2 sequences are MDHEN and SYDVKM. V lost 5 bases, J lost 0 bases, and 9 bases stayed unmatched. The CDR3 is 16 amino acids. CDR3 in DNA: TGTGCCAGCAGTAACGGGGGGGGTACTGGCTCCTACGAGCAGTACTTC. Translated, it gives CASSNGGGTGSYEQYF.

There are many counts of this clonotype. The chain recombines TRBV6-2 or TRBV6-3 with TRBJ1-5, with TRBD1 matching over 8 bases. Germline V gene sequence: CDR1 MNHEY, CDR2 SVGEGT. V trimming: 5 bases; J trimming: 3 bases; junction bases outside the gene matches: 6. The CDR3 has 15 residues. CDR3 sequence reads: CASSQGQGYNQPQHF. The CDR3 region has the DNA TGTGCCAGCAGTCAAGGACAGGGTTACAATCAGCCCCAGCATTTT.

This clonotype showed up many times. This sequence joins TRBV28 and TRBJ1-5, with TRBD1 identical over 7 bases. Per the germline V gene, CDR1 is MDHEN and CDR2 is SYDVKM. V was clipped by 5 bases and J by 6 bases; unmatched bases: 10. The CDR3 is 15 residues long. The DNA for the CDR3 is TGTGCCAGCAGTCCTAGACAGGGTGGGAGTCAGCCCCAGCATTTT. It translates to CASSPRQGGSQPQHF.

In this sample, this clonotype turned up many times. V is TRBV18 and J is TRBJ1-1; D is possibly TRBD1 (6 bases). Per the germline V gene, CDR1 is KGHSH and CDR2 is LQKENI. V shed 3 bases and J shed 3 bases, with 8 bases lying between them. The CDR3 has 13 amino acids. The CDR3 DNA reads TGTGCCAGCTCACCTTCAGGGGACACTGAAGCTTTCTTT. It yields the protein CASSPSGDTEAFF.

The CDR3 loop reads CASIVRGANNQPQHF. The CDR3 DNA reads as TGTGCCAGCATCGTGAGGGGGGCGAACAATCAGCCCCAGCATTTT. The rearrangement joins TRBV6-1 to TRBJ1-5, with D possibly matching TRBD1 (6 bases). Germline values: CDR1 MNHNS, CDR2 SASEGT. The length of the CDR3 is 15 residues. V was trimmed by 7 bases and J by 3 bases, leaving 16 bases between them.

J is TRBJ1-5 and V is TRBV11-2; 7 bases map to TRBD1. With 4 bases clipped from V and 2 bases from J, the junction kept 11 bases outside the gene matches. Germline V CDR1 and CDR2: SGHAT, FQNNGV. The CDR3 consists of 17 residues. CDR3 sequence reads: CASSYDHDRVGNQPQHF. Written as DNA, the CDR3 is TGTGCCAGCAGCTACGATCATGACAGGGTGGGCAATCAGCCCCAGCATTTT.

This clonotype was detected many times. The chain uses TRBV24-1 and TRBJ2-3; D gene uncertain. In germline, CDR1 is KGHDR, CDR2 SFDVKD. V lost 2 bases, J lost 8 bases, and 13 bases lay in between. The CDR3 has 14 amino acids. The CDR3 DNA follows: TGTGCCACCAGTGATTCGCCCGTGGGCAGTACGCAGTATTTT. It codes for CATSDSPVGSTQYF.

This clonotype was recorded at least ten times. The chain combines TRBV11-2 with TRBJ2-7; D is unresolved. V was cut by 0 bases and J by 5 bases, with 11 bases left in between. The CDR3 has 14 residues. CDR1 and CDR2 from the germline V gene are SGHAT and FQNNGV. CDR3 coding DNA: TGTGCCAGCAGCTTAGAGGCGTATAAGGACGAGCAGTACTTC. It is translated as CASSLEAYKDEQYF.

This rearrangement joins TRBV20-1 to TRBJ1-5, with D tentatively TRBD1 (5 bases). Germline V gene data show CDR1 as DFQATT and CDR2 as SNEGSKA (reference sequence). The CDR3 has 14 amino acids. V dropped 3 bases and J dropped 2 bases, with 11 bases sitting between them. DNA of the CDR3: TGCAGTGCTAGTTGGGGAGGGGGCAATCAGCCCCAGCATTTT. Its translation is CSASWGGGNQPQHF.

The J gene is TRBJ2-2, the V gene TRBV11-2, with D perhaps given as TRBD1 or TRBD2 (5 bases each). Germline CDR1 and CDR2: SGHAT and FQNNGV. Trimming shortened V by 5 bases and J by 0 bases, and 13 bases separated the two germline ends. The CDR3 extends over 16 amino acids. The CDR3 nucleotides are TGTGCCAGCAGCGCCCCGGGACCATCGAACACCGGGGAGCTGTTTTTT. It yields the protein CASSAPGPSNTGELFF.